Listed below are T cell receptor beta chains from one sample, sequenced in a study of blood T cell repertoires in COVID-19. Produced via immunoSEQ multiplex PCR; TCRdb's table is partial and in-frame only. The data hold about 95,000 clones, with about nine tenths observed a single time. Input material: peripheral blood. These receptors came from a man aged 60 to 69 with COVID-19, enrolled during active disease. The CDR3 runs from the conserved cysteine through the conserved F or W. The D gene is left open where the match is weak. Only some rows state a clone size, as once, few, many or a class for expanded clones.

clone_size	d_call	v_call	j_call	cdr3_nt	cdr3_aa
.	TRBD1	TRBV7-2	TRBJ2-1	TGTGCCAGCAGCTTAGCGACAGGGGTGAATGAGCAGTTCTTC	CASSLATGVNEQFF
.	.	TRBV7-3	TRBJ2-7	TGTGCCAGCAGTTCGGGACGGGACAACTACGAGCAGTACTTC	CASSSGRDNYEQYF
.	TRBD1	TRBV7-2	TRBJ1-2	TGTGCCAGCAGCTTACCCGGACAGGGGGCGCGCGGCTACACCTTC	CASSLPGQGARGYTF
.	.	TRBV18	TRBJ2-7	TGTGCCAGCTCACCAGAGACAGGAGACGAGCAGTACTTC	CASSPETGDEQYF
.	.	TRBV11-2	TRBJ2-5	TGTGCCAGCAGCTTAATGGGGGCAGAAGAGACCCAGTACTTC	CASSLMGAEETQYF
once	TRBD2	TRBV5-1	TRBJ2-3	TGCGCCAGCAGCAATGGACTAGCGGGAAATACGCAGTATTTT	CASSNGLAGNTQYF
.	.	TRBV7-9	TRBJ1-5	TGTGCCAGCAGCTTAGGCGAGGTTGGCAATCAGCCCCAGCATTTT	CASSLGEVGNQPQHF
.	TRBD1	TRBV6-1	TRBJ1-6	TGTGCCAGCAGTGAAAGAAGGGACAGGGGTCTGACTCGTTCACCCCTCCACTTT	CASSERRDRGLTRSPLHF
.	.	TRBV5-5	TRBJ2-5	TGTGCCAGCAGCTTAGGGGGGGAAGAGACCCAGTACTTC	CASSLGGEETQYF
.	TRBD1	TRBV11-3	TRBJ2-3	TGTGCCAGCAGCTTAGACGGGTCACAGGGGACAGATACGCAGTATTTT	CASSLDGSQGTDTQYF
.	.	TRBV19	TRBJ1-1	TGTGCCAGTAAGGGGTCGGTGAACACTGAAGCTTTCTTT	CASKGSVNTEAFF
.	.	TRBV7-3	TRBJ1-1	TGTGCCAGCAGCCTTTTCGGGAACACTGAAGCTTTCTTT	CASSLFGNTEAFF
.	.	TRBV28	TRBJ2-7	TGTGCCAGCAAGGACAGGGAGGGAGAGCAGTACTTC	CASKDREGEQYF
.	TRBD1	TRBV7-2	TRBJ1-4	TGTGCCAGCAGCTTGGCAGGGGGCATAAATGAAAAACTGTTTTTT	CASSLAGGINEKLFF
.	.	TRBV21-1	TRBJ1-1	TGTGCCAGCAGCAAAGGCAGGAACACTGAAGCTTTCTTT	CASSKGRNTEAFF
.	TRBD2	TRBV3-1/TRBV3-2	TRBJ2-5	TGTGCCAGCAGCCAGGCTTATACTAGCGGGTACCAAGAGACCCAGTACTTC	CASSQAYTSGYQETQYF
.	TRBD1	TRBV30	TRBJ1-3	TGTGCCTGGAGTAGGAGGGGGCGTTCGAATATTGGAAACACCATATATTTT	CAWSRRGRSNIGNTIYF
.	TRBD1	TRBV5-6	TRBJ1-2	TGTGCCAGCAGCTTGGCCATGGGACAGGGAGACGGCTACACCTTC	CASSLAMGQGDGYTF
.	.	TRBV7-6	TRBJ1-2	TGTGCCAGCAGCTTAGCCCCAACAGTTAACTATGGCTACACCTTC	CASSLAPTVNYGYTF
few	.	TRBV28	TRBJ1-2	TGTGCCAGCAGTTTATTGGGCGATGGCTACACCTTC	CASSLLGDGYTF
.	.	TRBV5-1	TRBJ2-7	TGCGCCAGCAGCTTTTCCCGGGCGGGCTACGAGCAGTACTTC	CASSFSRAGYEQYF
few	TRBD2	TRBV9	TRBJ2-7	TGTGCCAGCAGCGTAGATACTAGCGGGAGGTACGAGCAGTACTTC	CASSVDTSGRYEQYF
once	TRBD1	TRBV7-9	TRBJ1-2	TGTGCCAGCAGCCCTTGGGACAGGGTGGCCAAAACCTTC	CASSPWDRVAKTF
.	.	TRBV4-1	TRBJ2-2	TGCGCCAGCAGCCAACCCCCCAGGGGGAACACCGGGGAGCTGTTTTTT	CASSQPPRGNTGELFF
.	TRBD1	TRBV18	TRBJ1-4	TGTGCCAGCTCACCATCGGGGACAGGGTGGAATGAAAAACTGTTTTTT	CASSPSGTGWNEKLFF
.	TRBD2	TRBV29-1	TRBJ2-7	TGCAGCGTTGAAGATCGGGGAGGGGTCGTCTACGAGCAGTACTTC	CSVEDRGGVVYEQYF
.	.	TRBV6-5	TRBJ2-4	TGTGCCAGCAGTTATATCCCCGGGGACATTCAGTACTTC	CASSYIPGDIQYF